A selection of T cell receptor beta chains follows, all from one sample in a study of cytomegalovirus exposure and HLA in healthy donors. Produced via immunoSEQ multiplex PCR; TCRdb's table is partial and in-frame only. The table records approximately 160,000 clones, around 80% of them present only once. Sample: PBMCs. The receptors shown here come from a woman aged 18-35 years in good health and CMV-seronegative. The conserved cysteine and the conserved F or W are not part of the CDR3 here. The D gene is left open where the match is weak. Rows may omit the clone size; those that give it use once, few, many or a size class.

D: TRBD1
length: 12
V: TRBV27
size: once
CDR3: ASSLRLQGYEQY

D: -
length: 14
V: TRBV9
size: -
CDR3: ASSPRTRGYYNEQF

D: TRBD1
length: 16
V: TRBV5-4
size: -
CDR3: ASSFEDEGAQNTGELL

D: -
length: 10
V: TRBV28
size: -
CDR3: ASSPLGGEQY

D: TRBD2
length: 13
V: TRBV30
size: -
CDR3: AWGPSAGGRYEQY

D: -
length: 13
V: TRBV14
size: -
CDR3: ASSQGRGYFYEQY

D: -
length: 10
V: TRBV19
size: -
CDR3: ASSIQKETQY

D: TRBD2
length: 11
V: TRBV13
size: -
CDR3: ASSLRLAGYQY

D: -
length: 15
V: TRBV7-9
size: -
CDR3: ASSLAIGGSSTDTQY

D: -
length: 9
V: TRBV20-1
size: -
CDR3: SARGLTEQY

D: -
length: 11
V: TRBV5-4
size: few
CDR3: ASSSKSSYEQY

D: TRBD1
length: 12
V: TRBV7-6
size: few
CDR3: ASSYQDRGGEQY

D: -
length: 15
V: TRBV21-1
size: -
CDR3: ASSSRTGELRKGLVF

D: TRBD1
length: 15
V: TRBV15
size: -
CDR3: ATSRDNRGSSTDTQY

D: -
length: 9
V: TRBV29-1
size: -
CDR3: SVTGADEQF

D: -
length: 12
V: TRBV5-4
size: -
CDR3: ASSLEQGQETQY

D: TRBD2
length: 11
V: TRBV29-1
size: -
CDR3: SVTTAGSYEQY

D: -
length: 8
V: TRBV2
size: -
CDR3: ACRDEKLF

D: -
length: 13
V: TRBV11-2
size: -
CDR3: ASSLTPGRGETQY

D: TRBD1
length: 12
V: TRBV6-1
size: -
CDR3: ASSYPGTGDGYT